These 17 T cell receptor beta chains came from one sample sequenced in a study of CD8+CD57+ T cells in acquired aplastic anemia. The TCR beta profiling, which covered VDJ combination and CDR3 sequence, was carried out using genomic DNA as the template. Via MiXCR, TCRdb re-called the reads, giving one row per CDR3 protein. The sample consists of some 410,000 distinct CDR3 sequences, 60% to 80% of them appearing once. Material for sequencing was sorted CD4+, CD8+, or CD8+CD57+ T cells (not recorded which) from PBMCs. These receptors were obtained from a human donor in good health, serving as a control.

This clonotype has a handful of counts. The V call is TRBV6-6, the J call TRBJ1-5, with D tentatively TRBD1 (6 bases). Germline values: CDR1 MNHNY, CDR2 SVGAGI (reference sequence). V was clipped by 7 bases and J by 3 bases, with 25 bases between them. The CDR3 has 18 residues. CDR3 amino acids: CASTTKAGASSFNQPQHF. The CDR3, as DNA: TGTGCCAGCACCACTAAAGCAGGGGCCTCCTCGTTCAATCAGCCCCAGCATTTT.

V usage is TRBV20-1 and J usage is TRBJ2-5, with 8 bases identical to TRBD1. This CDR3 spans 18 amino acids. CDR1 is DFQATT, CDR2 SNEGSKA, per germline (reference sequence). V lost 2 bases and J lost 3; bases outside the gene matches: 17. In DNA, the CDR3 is TGCAGTGCTAGATTGGCAGGGGGCTCCGGGACTTTAGAAGAGACCCAGTACTTC. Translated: CSARLAGGSGTLEETQYF.

The CDR3 here is CASSFGTGSDTQYF. CDR3 in DNA: TGTGCCAGCAGTTTTGGGACAGGGTCAGATACGCAGTATTTT. This chain links TRBV12-3 or TRBV12-4 with TRBJ2-3; 9 nucleotides match TRBD1. J gave up 4 bases and V 3 bases, and 2 bases lay outside the gene matches. The CDR3 covers 14 residues.

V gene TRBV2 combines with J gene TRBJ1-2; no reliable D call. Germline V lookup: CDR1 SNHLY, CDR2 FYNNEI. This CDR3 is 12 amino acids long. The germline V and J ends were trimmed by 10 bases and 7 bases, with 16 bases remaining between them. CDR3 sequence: CATKLRVSGYTF. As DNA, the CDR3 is TGTGCCACCAAACTTCGGGTTTCTGGCTACACCTTC.

The DNA for the CDR3 is TGTGCCAGCAGTTCACCGCAGGGTTATGAGCAGTTCTTC. This encodes CASSSPQGYEQFF. The rearrangement joins TRBV12-3 or TRBV12-4 to TRBJ2-1, with D perhaps matching TRBD1 (5 bases). This CDR3 comprises 13 residues. The V gene lost 4 bases and the J gene lost 8 bases, with 12 bases spanning the gap.

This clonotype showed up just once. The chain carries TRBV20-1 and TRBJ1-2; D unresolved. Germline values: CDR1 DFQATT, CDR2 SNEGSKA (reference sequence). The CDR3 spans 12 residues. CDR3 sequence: CRADSPGERYTF. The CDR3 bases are TGCAGAGCTGATTCCCCAGGCGAACGATACACCTTC.

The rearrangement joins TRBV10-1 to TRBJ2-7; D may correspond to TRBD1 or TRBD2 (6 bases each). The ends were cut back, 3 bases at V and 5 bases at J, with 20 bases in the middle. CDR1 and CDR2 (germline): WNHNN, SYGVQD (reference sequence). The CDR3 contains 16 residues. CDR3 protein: CASSDKLFRGLNEQYF. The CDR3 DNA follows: TGCGCCAGCAGTGATAAGCTGTTTCGGGGGCTCAACGAGCAGTACTTC.

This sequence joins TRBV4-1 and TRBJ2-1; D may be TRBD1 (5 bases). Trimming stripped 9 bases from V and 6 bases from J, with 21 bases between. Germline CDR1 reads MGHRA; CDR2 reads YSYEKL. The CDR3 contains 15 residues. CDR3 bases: TGCGCCAGAAAACCGGGCAGGGATTTGGTCAATGAGCAGTTCTTC. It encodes CARKPGRDLVNEQFF.

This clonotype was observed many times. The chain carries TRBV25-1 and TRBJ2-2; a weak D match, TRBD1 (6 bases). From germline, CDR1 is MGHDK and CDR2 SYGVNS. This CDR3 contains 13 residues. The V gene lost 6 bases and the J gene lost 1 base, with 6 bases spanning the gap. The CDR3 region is CASRQGNTGELFF. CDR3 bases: TGTGCCAGCAGACAGGGGAACACCGGGGAGCTGTTTTTT. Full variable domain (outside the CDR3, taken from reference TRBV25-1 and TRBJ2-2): EADIYQTPRYLVIGTGKKITLECSQTMGHDKMYWYQQDPGMELHLIHYSYGVNSTEKGDLSSESTVSRIRTEHFPLTLESARPSHTSQYLCASRQGNTGELFFGEGSRLTVL.

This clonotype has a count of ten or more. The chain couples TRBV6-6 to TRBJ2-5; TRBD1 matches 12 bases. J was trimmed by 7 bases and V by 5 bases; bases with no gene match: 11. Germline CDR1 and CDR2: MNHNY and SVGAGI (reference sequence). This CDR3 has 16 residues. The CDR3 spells CASSNLRGQGALTQYF. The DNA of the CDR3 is TGTGCCAGCAGTAACCTTCGGGGACAGGGGGCCTTGACCCAGTACTTC.

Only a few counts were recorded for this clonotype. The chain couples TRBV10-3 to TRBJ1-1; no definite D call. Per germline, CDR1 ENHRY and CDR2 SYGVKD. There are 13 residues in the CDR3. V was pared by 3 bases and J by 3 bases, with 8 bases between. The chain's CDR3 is CAISEREDTEAFF. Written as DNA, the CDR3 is TGTGCCATCAGTGAAAGGGAGGACACTGAAGCTTTCTTT.

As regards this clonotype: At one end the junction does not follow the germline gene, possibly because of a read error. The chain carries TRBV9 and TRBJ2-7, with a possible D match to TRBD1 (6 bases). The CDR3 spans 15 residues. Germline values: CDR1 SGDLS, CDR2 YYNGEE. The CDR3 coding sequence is TGTGCCAGCAGTTTAGCGACGGGACACACCACCGAGGAGTACTTC. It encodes CASSLATGHTTEEYF. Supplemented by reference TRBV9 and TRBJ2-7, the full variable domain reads DSGVTQTPKHLITATGQRVTLRCSPRSGDLSVYWYQQSLDQGLQFLIQYYNGEERAKGNILERFSAQQFPDLHSELNLSSLELGDSALYFCASSLATGHTTEEYFGPGTRLTVT.

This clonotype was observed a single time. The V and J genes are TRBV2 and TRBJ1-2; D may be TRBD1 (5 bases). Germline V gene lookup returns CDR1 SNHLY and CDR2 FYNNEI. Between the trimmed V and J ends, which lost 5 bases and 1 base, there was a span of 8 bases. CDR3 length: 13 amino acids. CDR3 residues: CASSRDFNYGYTF. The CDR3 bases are TGTGCCAGCAGTAGGGACTTTAACTATGGCTACACCTTC. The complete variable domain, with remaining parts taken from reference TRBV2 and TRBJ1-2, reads EPEVTQTPSHQVTQMGQEVILRCVPISNHLYFYWYRQILGQKVEFLVSFYNNEISEKSEIFDDQFSVERPDGSNFTLKIRSTKLEDSAMYFCASSRDFNYGYTFGSGTRLTVV.

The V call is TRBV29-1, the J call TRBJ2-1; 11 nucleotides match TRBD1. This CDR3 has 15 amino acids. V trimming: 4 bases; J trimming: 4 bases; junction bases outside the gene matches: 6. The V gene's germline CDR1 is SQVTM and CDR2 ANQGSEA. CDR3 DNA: TGCAGCGTTGTTCGGACAGGGGGCGCTTACAATGAGCAGTTCTTC. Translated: CSVVRTGGAYNEQFF.

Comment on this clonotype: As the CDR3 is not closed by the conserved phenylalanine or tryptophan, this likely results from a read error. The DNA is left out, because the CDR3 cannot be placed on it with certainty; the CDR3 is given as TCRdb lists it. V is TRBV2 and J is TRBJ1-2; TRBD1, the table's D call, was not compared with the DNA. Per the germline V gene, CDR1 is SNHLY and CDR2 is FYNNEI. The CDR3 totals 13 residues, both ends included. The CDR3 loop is CASSLGQGYADTL.

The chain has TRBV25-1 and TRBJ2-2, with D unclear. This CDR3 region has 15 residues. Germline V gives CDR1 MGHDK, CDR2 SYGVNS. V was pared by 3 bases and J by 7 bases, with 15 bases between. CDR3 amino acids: CASSEAPNESGELFF. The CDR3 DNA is TGTGCCAGCAGTGAGGCACCTAACGAGAGCGGGGAGCTGTTTTTT.

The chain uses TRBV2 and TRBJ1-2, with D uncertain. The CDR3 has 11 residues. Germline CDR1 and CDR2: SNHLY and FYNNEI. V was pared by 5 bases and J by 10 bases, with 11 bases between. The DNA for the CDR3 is TGTGCCAGCAGTCCCAGGCGCGACTACACCTTC. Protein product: CASSPRRDYTF.